This entry lists 20 T cell receptor beta chains sequenced from one sample in a study of shared clonotypes between healthy human individuals (dated by TCRdb to between 2020 and 2021). Library generation was performed with the immunoSEQ multiplex PCR assay. TCRdb retrieved this table from immuneACCESS and kept in-frame rearrangements only. Not all clones are present; in checked studies, unresolved V genes account for under half, and no reason is known for the remainder. The sample records some 900,000 clones, approximately 80% of which are singletons. About 1.5% of the sample goes to the ten largest clones. Sequencing input: memory CD4+ T cells sorted from blood. The meaning of the sample's cell subset or site label: CD45RA-negative fraction. The source is a man younger than 35 in good health.

To note about this clone: Other DNA sequences from this sample encode an identical CDR3 as well. The chain carries TRBV5-1 and TRBJ2-7; unclear D gene. Germline V gives CDR1 SGHRS, CDR2 YFSETQ. This CDR3 is built from 13 residues. V shed 1 base and J shed 0 bases, with 5 bases lying between them. The CDR3 DNA is TGCGCCAGCAGCTTGACGAGCTCCTACGAGCAGTACTTC. It encodes CASSLTSSYEQYF.

This clone was found once. This rearrangement joins TRBV5-5 to TRBJ1-5; possibly TRBD1 for D (6 bases). The V end was cut by 4 bases, the J end by 4 bases, with 12 bases between. The CDR3 runs 14 residues. CDR1 is SGHKS and CDR2 is YYEKEE in the germline V gene (reference sequence). In DNA form, the CDR3 reads TGTGCCAGCAGCCCGGACAGTTTAAATCAGCCCCAGCATTTT. It translates to CASSPDSLNQPQHF.

The CDR3, as DNA: TGTGCCAGCAGGGGCGGGACAGGGGGATGGGCTGTATATGGCTACACCTTC. Translation gives CASRGGTGGWAVYGYTF. The chain combines TRBV28 with TRBJ1-2; TRBD1 matches at 11 bases. Germline V gene sequence: CDR1 MDHEN, CDR2 SYDVKM. V dropped 6 bases and J dropped 5; count of bases not matched to a gene: 14. The CDR3 extends over 17 amino acids.

The chain joins TRBV6-6 to TRBJ2-3; tentative D call: TRBD1 (5 bases). From germline, CDR1 is MNHNY and CDR2 SVGAGI (reference sequence). V was shortened by 4 bases and J by 0 bases, with 14 bases between the two germline ends. This CDR3 has 16 residues. CDR3 sequence (DNA): TGTGCCAGCAGTTCCAGGGCCAAGGTTAGCACAGATACGCAGTATTTT. It yields the protein CASSSRAKVSTDTQYF.

The chain has TRBV19 and TRBJ2-5; D not resolved. The CDR3 loop spans 15 amino acids. Trimming shortened V by 2 bases and J by 2 bases, and 12 bases separated the two germline ends. Germline-derived CDR1 and CDR2 are LNHDA and SQIVND (reference sequence). The CDR3, as DNA: TGTGCCAGTAGTATATTAGGGCTCAAGCAAGAGACCCAGTACTTC. Translated, it gives CASSILGLKQETQYF.

The V gene is TRBV4-1, the J gene TRBJ1-2, with D possibly matching TRBD1 (5 bases). V was clipped by 7 bases and J by 7 bases, with 16 bases between them. The length of the CDR3 is 13 residues. Per germline, CDR1 MGHRA and CDR2 YSYEKL. The CDR3 loop reads CASNESGSSGYTF. For the CDR3, the DNA is TGCGCCAGCAATGAGTCAGGGAGCTCTGGCTACACCTTC.

V and J are TRBV11-2 and TRBJ1-1; 8 bases line up with TRBD1. The J segment lost 5 bases and the V segment lost 3 bases, leaving 2 bases of the junction unmatched. There are 13 residues in the CDR3. The germline V gene encodes CDR1 SGHAT and CDR2 FQNNGV. The CDR3 nucleotides read TGTGCCAGCAGCTTCAGGGGGCTTACTGAAGCTTTCTTT. Amino acid sequence: CASSFRGLTEAFF.

This clone was detected only once. The chain recombines TRBV10-3 with TRBJ2-7, with TRBD1 as a possible D gene (5 bases). The CDR3 totals 14 residues. Per germline, CDR1 ENHRY and CDR2 SYGVKD. V gave up 3 bases and J gave up 6 bases, with 15 bases separating them. CDR3 amino acids: CAISEPSRGAEQYF. CDR3 coding DNA: TGTGCCATCAGTGAACCCTCCCGTGGGGCCGAGCAGTACTTC.

This clone was counted only a few times. V and J are TRBV4-2 and TRBJ2-5; TRBD2 matches 12 bases. The junction had 7 bases not matched to a gene; V was cut back by 6 bases and J by 5 bases. Germline V lookup: CDR1 LGHNA, CDR2 YNFKEQ. The CDR3 has 15 amino acids. The CDR3 spells CASSTLAGGRETQYF. The CDR3 coding sequence is TGTGCCAGCAGTACACTAGCGGGGGGCCGGGAGACCCAGTACTTC.

The chain couples TRBV28 to TRBJ1-5; 8 bases agree with TRBD1. The CDR3 has 15 amino acids. The V and J ends lost 5 bases and 2 bases, in that order; junction bases with no gene match: 5. CDR1 MDHEN and CDR2 SYDVKM come from the germline V gene. CDR3 sequence reads: CASSVTGEGNQPQHF. The CDR3 coding sequence is TGTGCCAGCAGTGTGACAGGGGAGGGCAATCAGCCCCAGCATTTT.

About this clone: Additional DNA sequences in this sample encode the identical CDR3. V usage is TRBV10-3 and J usage is TRBJ1-2, with D perhaps TRBD1 (5 bases). V was shortened by 6 bases and J by 0 bases, with 8 bases between the two germline ends. Germline values: CDR1 ENHRY, CDR2 SYGVKD. The CDR3 runs 13 residues. CDR3 in DNA: TGTGCCATCAGCGACAGAGCTAACTATGGCTACACCTTC. Its translation is CAISDRANYGYTF.

As for this clone: At the DNA level, this CDR3 is encoded by other sequences in the same sample as well. The chain uses TRBV18 and TRBJ1-6; 9 bases line up with TRBD1. V was pared by 3 bases and J by 10 bases, with 4 bases of the junction left unmatched. This CDR3 region has 14 residues. Germline V gives CDR1 KGHSH, CDR2 LQKENI. The CDR3 bases are TGTGCCAGCTCACCGGACAGGGGTAACTCACCCCTCCACTTT. This encodes CASSPDRGNSPLHF.

On this clone: Other DNA sequences in the same sample also yield this CDR3. This chain uses TRBV5-4 with TRBJ2-5, with a weak D call TRBD1 (5 bases). The CDR3 covers 12 residues. With 7 bases removed from V and 4 bases from J, the gap between germline ends came to 11 bases. Germline values: CDR1 SGHNT, CDR2 YYREEE (reference sequence). The CDR3 region is CASSRDRETQYF. The CDR3 nucleotides read TGTGCCAGCTCCAGGGATAGAGAGACCCAGTACTTC.

The J gene is TRBJ1-3, the V gene TRBV5-4; tentatively, D is TRBD1 (5 bases). The CDR3 contains 15 residues. The ends were cut back, 0 bases at V and 3 bases at J, with 10 bases in the middle. CDR1 SGHNT and CDR2 YYREEE come from the germline V gene (reference sequence). The CDR3 loop reads CASSLGQGNGNTIYF. In nucleotides, the CDR3 is TGTGCCAGCAGCTTGGGCCAGGGAAATGGAAACACCATATATTTT. Variable domain in full (rest from reference TRBV5-4 and TRBJ1-3): ETGVTQSPTHLIKTRGQQVTLRCSSQSGHNTVSWYQQALGQGPQFIFQYYREEENGRGNFPPRFSGLQFPNYSSELNVNALELDDSALYLCASSLGQGNGNTIYFGEGSWLTVV.

In the case of this clone: Compared with germline, one end of the junction differs, possibly owing to a read error. V usage is TRBV5-1 and J usage is TRBJ2-4; 7 bases are shared with TRBD2. The CDR3 runs 13 residues. Germline V CDR1 and CDR2: SGHRS, YFSETQ. In DNA, the CDR3 is TGCGCCAGCAGCTTGAGTTCAGGGAGGGTTAAGAACTTC. Residues: CASSLSSGRVKNF.

The chain is built from TRBV7-9 and TRBJ1-1; 7 bases map to TRBD1. The junction had 8 bases not matched to a gene; V was cut back by 0 bases and J by 7 bases. Germline CDR1 and CDR2: SEHNR and FQNEAQ (reference sequence). The CDR3 extends over 15 amino acids. The CDR3 sequence: CASSLARSRGGEAFF. The CDR3 region has the DNA TGTGCCAGCAGCTTAGCCCGGTCCAGGGGGGGTGAAGCTTTCTTT.

The gene calls are TRBV2 and TRBJ1-3; 8 nucleotides match TRBD1. The CDR3 loop spans 14 amino acids. The germline V gene encodes CDR1 SNHLY and CDR2 FYNNEI. After removal of 7 bases from V and 4 bases from J, the junction contained 6 bases not matched to a gene. The CDR3 protein is CASTRGQAGNTIYF. For the CDR3, the DNA is TGTGCCAGCACACGGGGACAGGCCGGAAACACCATATATTTT. The full variable domain, its missing parts supplied by reference TRBV2 and TRBJ1-3, is EPEVTQTPSHQVTQMGQEVILRCVPISNHLYFYWYRQILGQKVEFLVSFYNNEISEKSEIFDDQFSVERPDGSNFTLKIRSTKLEDSAMYFCASTRGQAGNTIYFGEGSWLTVV.

The chain combines TRBV5-1 with TRBJ2-1; TRBD1 is a possible D gene (5 bases). The V end was cut by 3 bases, the J end by 4 bases, with 11 bases between. The germline V gene encodes CDR1 SGHRS and CDR2 YFSETQ. The CDR3 sequence is 14 residues long. The CDR3 spells CASSSLTDYNEQFF. The CDR3 DNA reads as TGCGCCAGCAGCTCACTGACAGATTACAATGAGCAGTTCTTC.

This clone was seen many times. The chain uses TRBV2 and TRBJ2-7; no reliable D call. This CDR3 comprises 14 residues. CDR1 is SNHLY, CDR2 FYNNEI, per germline. The germline V and J ends were trimmed by 2 bases and 4 bases, with 12 bases remaining between them. CDR3 residues: CASSEPASPYEQYF. CDR3 sequence (DNA): TGTGCCAGCAGTGAACCCGCGAGTCCTTACGAGCAGTACTTC.

The V gene is TRBV5-1, the J gene TRBJ1-4; D unresolved. Per germline, CDR1 SGHRS and CDR2 YFSETQ. Trimming left V 0 bases short and J 4 bases short, with 10 bases between. This CDR3 is 15 amino acids long. CDR3 sequence (DNA): TGCGCCAGCAGCTTGGGGGCAGGCCATAATGAAAAACTGTTTTTT. Protein: CASSLGAGHNEKLFF.